The 8 T cell receptor beta chains given below trace back to one sample, sequenced in a study of T-cell reconstitution after alpha-beta-depleted transplantation in children. As it was prepared, the TCRbeta library received unique molecular identifiers. TCRdb reanalysed the PCR reads using MiXCR and keeps one entry per CDR3 protein. Among 750,000 to 950,000 distinct CDR3 sequences listed, roughly 15% were seen once. The starting material was PBMCs, mostly from graft donor cells, obtained 360 days after TCRalphabeta/CD19-depleted stem cell transplant. The receptor source for this set is a male patient aged 10 to 17 who had a stem cell transplant for acute lymphoblastic leukemia, so the T cells may come from the graft donor.

The chain carries TRBV12-3 or TRBV12-4 and TRBJ2-7; D not certain. Trimming shortened V by 6 bases and J by 4 bases, and 13 bases separated the two germline ends. CDR3 size: 13 residues. The CDR3 region is CASSLGSKYEQYF. The CDR3 DNA reads as TGTGCCAGCAGCCTAGGCTCGAAATACGAGCAGTACTTC.

The DNA of the CDR3 is TGCGCCAGCAGCCATTTTTCCCCCGGGACTAGCGGGAGCAATGAGCAGTTCTTC. Its protein is CASSHFSPGTSGSNEQFF. The chain links TRBV4-1 to TRBJ2-1, with 14 bases identical to TRBD2. This CDR3 contains 18 residues. Germline assignment: CDR1 MGHRA and CDR2 YSYEKL. J gave up 6 bases and V 3 bases, and 10 bases lay outside the gene matches.

V and J are TRBV10-3 and TRBJ2-7, with 14 bases aligning to TRBD2. V trimming: 4 bases; J trimming: 7 bases; junction bases outside the gene matches: 9. Germline CDR1 is ENHRY and CDR2 is SYGVKD. This CDR3 is built from 16 residues. The CDR3 region is CAISAPGLAGEEEQYF. The CDR3 DNA sequence: TGTGCCATCAGTGCCCCGGGACTAGCGGGAGAAGAGGAGCAGTACTTC.

The chain joins TRBV5-1 to TRBJ1-1; D is possibly TRBD1 (5 bases). Germline CDR1 reads SGHRS; CDR2 reads YFSETQ. The V and J ends lost 3 bases and 0 bases respectively, with 15 bases between them. CDR3 length equals 16 residues. The CDR3 loop reads CASSSRDFTMNTEAFF. CDR3 coding DNA: TGCGCCAGCAGCTCCAGGGACTTTACGATGAACACTGAAGCTTTCTTT.

In its sample, this clonotype was seen many times. The V gene is TRBV7-2, the J gene TRBJ2-3; a weak D match, TRBD2 (6 bases). Deletions cut 4 bases from V and 0 bases from J, with 11 bases between. CDR1 is SGHTA, CDR2 FQGNSA, per germline. This CDR3 spans 15 amino acids. The CDR3 nucleotides are TGTGCCAGCAGCTCTCTAGCGCCTAGCACAGATACGCAGTATTTT. Its protein is CASSSLAPSTDTQYF.

This clonotype has at least ten counts. J is TRBJ1-4 and V is TRBV20-1; tentatively, D is TRBD1 (5 bases). Trimming removed 1 base from V and 3 bases from J, with 9 bases in between. The CDR3 length is 14 residues. From germline, CDR1 is DFQATT and CDR2 SNEGSKA (reference sequence). In DNA form, the CDR3 reads TGCAGTGCTAGAGGTCCAGGGTCTAATGAAAAACTGTTTTTT. Protein sequence: CSARGPGSNEKLFF.

The chain uses TRBV24-1 and TRBJ2-2; D might be TRBD1 (5 bases). CDR1 is KGHDR and CDR2 is SFDVKD in the germline V gene. Trimming removed 7 bases at V and 7 bases at J, with 12 bases between. This CDR3 contains 13 residues. CDR3 nucleotide sequence: TGTGCCACCAGACCCCAGGGATTCGGGGAGCTGTTTTTT. Its protein product is CATRPQGFGELFF.

This clonotype has a count of ten or more. The chain employs TRBV11-2 and TRBJ2-7; TRBD2 agrees at 12 bases. Germline lookup yields CDR1 SGHAT and CDR2 FQNNGV. There are 16 residues in the CDR3. Trimming cost V 0 bases and J 5 bases; bases outside gene matches: 5. The DNA for the CDR3 is TGTGCCAGCAGCTTAGATTGGAGGACTAGCGGGGACGAGCAGTACTTC. Amino acid sequence: CASSLDWRTSGDEQYF.